This TCR beta chain was recovered during a study of cytomegalovirus exposure and HLA in healthy donors. Study-wide results and caveats: A cluster of highly shared sequence variants was likely a sequencing artifact. For cytomegalovirus status, the classifier reportedly gave diagnoses with high specificity and sensitivity.

This PCR relied on a set of 60 Vbeta primers and 13 Jbeta primers. Only in-frame clones appear in the TCRdb table, and some are missing; sequencing was by immunoSEQ multiplex PCR. The data contain 140,000 to 150,000 clones, approximately 78% of them singletons. The CDR3 is 14 residues long. Germline V lookup: CDR1 MDHEN, CDR2 SYDVKM. The V and J ends lost 2 bases and 2 bases respectively, with 10 bases between them. This clone has a handful of counts. The antigen remains unidentified. The chain uses TRBV28 and TRBJ2-7; possibly TRBD1 for D (6 bases). Sequencing was done on a sample of PBMCs. The TCR originated in a female donor in good health and CMV-seronegative. The CDR3 loop reads CASSLRTVTYEQYF. CDR3 sequence (DNA): TGTGCCAGCAGTTTACGGACAGTTACCTACGAGCAGTACTTC.